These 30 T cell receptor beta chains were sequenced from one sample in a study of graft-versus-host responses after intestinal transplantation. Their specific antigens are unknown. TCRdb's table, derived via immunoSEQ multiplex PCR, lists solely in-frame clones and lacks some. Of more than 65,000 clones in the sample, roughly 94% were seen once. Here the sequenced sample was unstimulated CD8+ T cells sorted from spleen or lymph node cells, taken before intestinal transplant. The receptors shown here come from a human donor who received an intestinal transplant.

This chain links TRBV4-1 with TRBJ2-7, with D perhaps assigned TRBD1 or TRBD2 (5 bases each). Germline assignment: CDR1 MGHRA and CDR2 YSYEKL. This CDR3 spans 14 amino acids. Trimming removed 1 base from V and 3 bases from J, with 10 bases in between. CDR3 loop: CASSQVRDDYEQYF. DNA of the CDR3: TGCGCCAGCAGCCAAGTTCGGGACGACTACGAGCAGTACTTC.

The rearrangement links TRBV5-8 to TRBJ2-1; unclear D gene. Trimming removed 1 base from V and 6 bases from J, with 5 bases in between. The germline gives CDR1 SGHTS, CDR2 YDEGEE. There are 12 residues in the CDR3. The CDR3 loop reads CASSLHANEQFF. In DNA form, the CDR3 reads TGTGCCAGCAGCTTGCACGCCAATGAGCAGTTCTTC.

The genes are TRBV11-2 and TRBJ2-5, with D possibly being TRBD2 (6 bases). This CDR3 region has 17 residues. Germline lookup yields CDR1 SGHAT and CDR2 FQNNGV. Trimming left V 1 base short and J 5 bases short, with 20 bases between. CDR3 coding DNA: TGTGCCAGCAGCTTAGTTTGGGTAGCGGAGAGGGGTGAGACCCAGTACTTC. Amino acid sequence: CASSLVWVAERGETQYF.

The CDR3 loop is CASSLDWPTNTGELFF. The CDR3 bases are TGTGCCAGCAGCTTAGATTGGCCTACGAACACCGGGGAGCTGTTTTTT. This chain uses TRBV7-6 with TRBJ2-2, with D hard to call. Trimming left V 1 base short and J 0 bases short, with 9 bases between. The CDR3 consists of 16 residues. Germline V CDR1 and CDR2: SGHVS, FNYEAQ.

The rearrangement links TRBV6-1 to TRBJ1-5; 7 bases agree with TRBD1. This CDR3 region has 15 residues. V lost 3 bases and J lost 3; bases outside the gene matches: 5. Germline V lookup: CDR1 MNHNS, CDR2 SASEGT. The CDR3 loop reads CASSDGTEANQPQHF. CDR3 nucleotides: TGTGCCAGCAGTGACGGGACAGAAGCCAATCAGCCCCAGCATTTT.

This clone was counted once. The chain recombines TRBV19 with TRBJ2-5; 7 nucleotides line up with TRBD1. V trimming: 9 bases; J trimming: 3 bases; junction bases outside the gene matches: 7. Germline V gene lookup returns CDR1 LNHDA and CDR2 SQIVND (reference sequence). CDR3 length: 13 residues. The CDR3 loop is CARSTGDEETQYF. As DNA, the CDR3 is TGTGCCAGATCAACAGGGGACGAAGAGACCCAGTACTTC.

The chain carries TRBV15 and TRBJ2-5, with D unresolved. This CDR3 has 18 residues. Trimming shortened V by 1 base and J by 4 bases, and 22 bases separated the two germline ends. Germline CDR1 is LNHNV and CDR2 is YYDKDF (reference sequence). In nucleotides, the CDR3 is TGTGCCACCAGCAGAGTAGGTTTCGCCGTGCGACGGAGAGAGACCCAGTACTTC. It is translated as CATSRVGFAVRRRETQYF.

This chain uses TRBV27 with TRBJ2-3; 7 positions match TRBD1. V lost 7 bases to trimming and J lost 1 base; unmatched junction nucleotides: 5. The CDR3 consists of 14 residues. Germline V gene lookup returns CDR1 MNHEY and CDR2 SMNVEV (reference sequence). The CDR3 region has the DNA TGTGCCAGCATGAGGGACAGAGGCACAGATACGCAGTATTTT. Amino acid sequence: CASMRDRGTDTQYF.

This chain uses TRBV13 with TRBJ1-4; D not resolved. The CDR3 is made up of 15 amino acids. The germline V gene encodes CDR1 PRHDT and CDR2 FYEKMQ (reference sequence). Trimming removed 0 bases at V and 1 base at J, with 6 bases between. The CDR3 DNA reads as TGTGCCAGCAGCTTAGGACGGATAACTAATGAAAAACTGTTTTTT. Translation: CASSLGRITNEKLFF.

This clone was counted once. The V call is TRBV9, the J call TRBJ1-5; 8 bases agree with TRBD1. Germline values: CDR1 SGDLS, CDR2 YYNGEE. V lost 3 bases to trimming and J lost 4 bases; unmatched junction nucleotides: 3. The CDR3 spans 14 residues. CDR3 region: CASSAGQGNQPQHF. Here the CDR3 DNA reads TGTGCCAGCAGCGCCGGACAGGGTAATCAGCCCCAGCATTTT.

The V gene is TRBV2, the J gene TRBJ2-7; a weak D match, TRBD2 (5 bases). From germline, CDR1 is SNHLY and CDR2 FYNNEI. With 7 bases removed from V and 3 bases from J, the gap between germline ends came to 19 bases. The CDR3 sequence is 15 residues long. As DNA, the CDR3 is TGTGCCAGCACGCAGGATGGCGAGGGAGACTACGAGCAGTACTTC. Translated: CASTQDGEGDYEQYF.

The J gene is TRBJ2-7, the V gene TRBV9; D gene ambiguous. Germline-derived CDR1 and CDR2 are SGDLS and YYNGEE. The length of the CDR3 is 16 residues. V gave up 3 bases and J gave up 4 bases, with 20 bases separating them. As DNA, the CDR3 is TGTGCCAGCAGCGCTAGGCCTCTGGATTTATCTTACGAGCAGTACTTC. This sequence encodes CASSARPLDLSYEQYF.

CDR3 nucleotide sequence: TGTGCCAGCAGTACCAGGGACAGGGTTTTCTACGAGCAGTACTTC. Translation gives CASSTRDRVFYEQYF. The chain recombines TRBV6-1 with TRBJ2-7; 9 nucleotides line up with TRBD1. The CDR3 totals 15 residues. The germline CDR1 and CDR2 sequences are MNHNS and SASEGT. Trimming took 5 bases from V and 3 from J; bases not matched to a gene: 8.

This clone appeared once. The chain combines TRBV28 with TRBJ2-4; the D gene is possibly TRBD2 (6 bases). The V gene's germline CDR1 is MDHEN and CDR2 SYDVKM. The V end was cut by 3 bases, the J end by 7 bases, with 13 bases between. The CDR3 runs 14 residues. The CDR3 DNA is TGTGCCAGCAGTTTTGACGGGAGAGGGAACATTCAGTACTTC. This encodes CASSFDGRGNIQYF.

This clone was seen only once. The CDR3 DNA follows: TGCGCCAGCAGCCAAGCGGGGGGGCCCCAAGAGACCCAGTACTTC. This encodes CASSQAGGPQETQYF. This rearrangement joins TRBV4-1 to TRBJ2-5, with 8 positions matching TRBD2. Germline CDR1 is MGHRA and CDR2 is YSYEKL. V trimming: 1 base; J trimming: 1 base; junction bases outside the gene matches: 2. CDR3 length: 15 amino acids.

The CDR3 protein is CASSFSLAYEQYF. The CDR3 region has the DNA TGTGCCAGCAGTTTTTCACTAGCATACGAGCAGTACTTC. The chain joins TRBV27 to TRBJ2-7; maybe TRBD2 (6 bases). V lost 3 bases, J lost 4 bases, and 10 bases lay in between. There are 13 residues in the CDR3. Germline CDR1 reads MNHEY; CDR2 reads SMNVEV (reference sequence).

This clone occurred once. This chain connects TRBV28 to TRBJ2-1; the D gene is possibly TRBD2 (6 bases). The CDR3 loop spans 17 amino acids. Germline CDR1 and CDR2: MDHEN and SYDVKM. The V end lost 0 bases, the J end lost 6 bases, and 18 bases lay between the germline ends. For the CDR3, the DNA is TGTGCCAGCAGTTTATGGTCGGGAGCGCTCTACAGCAATGAGCAGTTCTTC. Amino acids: CASSLWSGALYSNEQFF.

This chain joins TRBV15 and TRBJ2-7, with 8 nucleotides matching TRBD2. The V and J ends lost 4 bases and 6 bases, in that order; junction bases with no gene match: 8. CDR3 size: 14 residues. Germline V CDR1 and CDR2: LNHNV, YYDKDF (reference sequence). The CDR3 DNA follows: TGTGCCACCAGCATAGATCGGGAGGGTTTCGAGCAGTACTTC. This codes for CATSIDREGFEQYF.

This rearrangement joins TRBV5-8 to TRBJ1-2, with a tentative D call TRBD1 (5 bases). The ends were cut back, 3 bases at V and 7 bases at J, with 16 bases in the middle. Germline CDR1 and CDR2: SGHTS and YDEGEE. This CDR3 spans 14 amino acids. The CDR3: CASSYLPHGGGYTF. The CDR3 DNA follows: TGTGCCAGCAGCTACTTGCCGCATGGGGGTGGCTACACCTTC.

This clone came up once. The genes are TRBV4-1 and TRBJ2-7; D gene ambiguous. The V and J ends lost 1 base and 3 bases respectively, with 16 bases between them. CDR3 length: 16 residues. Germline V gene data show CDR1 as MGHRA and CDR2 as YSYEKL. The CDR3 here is CASSQALASSNYEQYF. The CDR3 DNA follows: TGCGCCAGCAGCCAAGCCCTGGCCAGCAGCAACTACGAGCAGTACTTC.

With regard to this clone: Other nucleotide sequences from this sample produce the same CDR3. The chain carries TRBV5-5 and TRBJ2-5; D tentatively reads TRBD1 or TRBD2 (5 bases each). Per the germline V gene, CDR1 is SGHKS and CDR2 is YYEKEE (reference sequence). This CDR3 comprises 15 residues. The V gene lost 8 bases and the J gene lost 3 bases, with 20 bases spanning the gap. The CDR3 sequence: CASSSAGWEKETQYF. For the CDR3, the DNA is TGTGCCAGTAGCAGCGCAGGGTGGGAGAAAGAGACCCAGTACTTC.

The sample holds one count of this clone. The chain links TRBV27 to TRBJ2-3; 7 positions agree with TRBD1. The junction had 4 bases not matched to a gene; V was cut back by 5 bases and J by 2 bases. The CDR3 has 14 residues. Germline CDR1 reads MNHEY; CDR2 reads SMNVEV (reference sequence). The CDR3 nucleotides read TGTGCCAGCAGTATGACAGGGACCACAGATACGCAGTATTTT. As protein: CASSMTGTTDTQYF.

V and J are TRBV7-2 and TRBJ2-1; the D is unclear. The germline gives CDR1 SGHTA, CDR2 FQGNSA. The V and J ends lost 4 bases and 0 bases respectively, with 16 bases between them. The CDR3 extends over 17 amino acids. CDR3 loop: CASSSLELPGSYNEQFF. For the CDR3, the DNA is TGTGCCAGCAGCTCCTTGGAGCTCCCTGGCTCCTACAATGAGCAGTTCTTC.

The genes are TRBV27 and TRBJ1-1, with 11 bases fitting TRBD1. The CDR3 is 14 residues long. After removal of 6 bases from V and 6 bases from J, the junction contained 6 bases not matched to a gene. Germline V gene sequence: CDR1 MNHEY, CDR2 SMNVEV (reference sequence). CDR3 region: CASSSDRGLAEAFF. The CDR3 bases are TGTGCCAGCAGCTCGGACAGGGGGCTCGCTGAAGCTTTCTTT.

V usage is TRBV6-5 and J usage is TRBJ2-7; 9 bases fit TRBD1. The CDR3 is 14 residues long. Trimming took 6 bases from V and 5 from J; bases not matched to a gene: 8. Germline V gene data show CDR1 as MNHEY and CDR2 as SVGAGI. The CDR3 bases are TGTGCCAGCAGAGCCGGGACAGGGCTCAACGAGCAGTACTTC. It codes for CASRAGTGLNEQYF.

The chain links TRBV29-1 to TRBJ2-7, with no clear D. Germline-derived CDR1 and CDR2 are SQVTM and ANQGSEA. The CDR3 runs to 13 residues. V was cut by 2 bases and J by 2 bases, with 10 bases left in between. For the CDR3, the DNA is TGCAGCGTTGAATATGGAACCCCCTACGAGCAGTACTTC. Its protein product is CSVEYGTPYEQYF.

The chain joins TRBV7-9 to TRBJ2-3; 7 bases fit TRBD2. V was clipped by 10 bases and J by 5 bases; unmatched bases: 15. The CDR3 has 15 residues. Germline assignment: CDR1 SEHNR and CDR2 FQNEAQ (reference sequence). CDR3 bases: TGTGCCACCTCCTCCCCTAAGCGGGATATAGATACGCAGTATTTT. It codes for CATSSPKRDIDTQYF.

CDR3 protein: CASSLEGGATEAFF. CDR3 bases: TGTGCCAGCAGCTTGGAAGGAGGGGCCACTGAAGCTTTCTTT. The chain carries TRBV5-6 and TRBJ1-1; tentative D call: TRBD1 (5 bases). This CDR3 contains 14 residues. Between the trimmed V and J ends, which lost 0 bases and 4 bases, there was a span of 10 bases. CDR1 and CDR2 (germline): SGHDT, YYEEEE. Combining the CDR3 with reference TRBV5-6 and TRBJ1-1 gives the whole variable domain DAGVTQSPTHLIKTRGQQVTLRCSPKSGHDTVSWYQQALGQGPQFIFQYYEEEERQRGNFPDRFSGHQFPNYSSELNVNALLLGDSALYLCASSLEGGATEAFFGQGTRLTVV.

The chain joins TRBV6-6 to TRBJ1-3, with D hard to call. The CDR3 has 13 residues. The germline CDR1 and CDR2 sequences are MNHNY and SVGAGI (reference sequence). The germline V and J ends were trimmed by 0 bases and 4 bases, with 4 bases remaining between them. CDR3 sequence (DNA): TGTGCCAGCAGTTACTCGGAAGGAAACACCATATATTTT. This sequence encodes CASSYSEGNTIYF.

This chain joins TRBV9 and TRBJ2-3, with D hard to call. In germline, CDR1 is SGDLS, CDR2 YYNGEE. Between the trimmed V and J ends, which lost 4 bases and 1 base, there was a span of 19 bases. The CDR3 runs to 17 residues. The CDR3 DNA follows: TGTGCCAGCAGCATCCTCCCGGCAGTCGAGGGCACAGATACGCAGTATTTT. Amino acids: CASSILPAVEGTDTQYF.